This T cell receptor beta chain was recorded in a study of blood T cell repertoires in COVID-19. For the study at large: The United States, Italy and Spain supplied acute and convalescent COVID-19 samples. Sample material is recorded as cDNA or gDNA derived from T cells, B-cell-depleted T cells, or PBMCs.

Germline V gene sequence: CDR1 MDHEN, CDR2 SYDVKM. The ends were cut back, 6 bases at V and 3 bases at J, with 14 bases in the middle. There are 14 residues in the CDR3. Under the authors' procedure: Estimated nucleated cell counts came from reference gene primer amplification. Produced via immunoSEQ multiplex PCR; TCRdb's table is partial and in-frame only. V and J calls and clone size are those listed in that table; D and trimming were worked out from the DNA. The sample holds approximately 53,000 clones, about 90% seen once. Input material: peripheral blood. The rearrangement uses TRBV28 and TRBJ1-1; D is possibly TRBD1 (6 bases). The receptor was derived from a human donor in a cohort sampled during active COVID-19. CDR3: CASSPPNRDTEAFF. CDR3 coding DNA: TGTGCCAGCAGCCCTCCGAACAGGGACACTGAAGCTTTCTTT.